This paragraph reports one TCR beta chain. The data are from a study of blood T cell repertoires in COVID-19. Study overall: Sites across the United States, Italy and Spain contributed samples from acute and convalescent COVID-19. PBMCs, B-cell-depleted T cells, or T cells provided the cDNA or gDNA that made up the material.

Methods used by the authors: Quantification of nucleated cells was approximated via reference gene primer amplification. Assay used: immunoSEQ multiplex PCR; TCRdb lists only in-frame clones, some missing. That table is the source of V, J and clone size, and D and trimming were worked out from the DNA. The data show about 36,000 clones, 85% seen once. The V and J ends lost 6 bases and 7 bases, in that order; junction bases with no gene match: 11. The CDR3 covers 15 residues. From germline, CDR1 is MNHEY and CDR2 SVGAGI. This TCR was recovered from a human donor in a cohort sampled during active COVID-19. The specimen was peripheral blood. This chain connects TRBV6-5 to TRBJ1-5; 8 nucleotides agree with TRBD1. The CDR3 protein is CASRLQGEGTQPQHF. The CDR3 coding sequence is TGTGCCAGCAGATTACAGGGGGAAGGGACGCAGCCCCAGCATTTT.